This T cell receptor beta chain emerged from a study of regulatory dendritic cells for organ transplantation. Clones were sequenced by immunoSEQ multiplex PCR, and TCRdb holds only the in-frame ones, with some missing. The data contain roughly 35,000 clones, roughly nine tenths of them singletons. From germline, CDR1 is SNHLY and CDR2 FYNNEI. Trimming left V 5 bases short and J 6 bases short, with 20 bases between. The CDR3 has 15 amino acids. A note on this clone: Its target is not known.

CD4+ or CD8+ T cells were sorted as naive CD45RA+ or memory CD45RO+. Study observations and caveats: Memory CD8+ T cells were the most oligoclonal; naive cells were highly diverse. Memory CD8+ clonal expansion seemed more limited with regulatory than mature dendritic cells.

The rearrangement links TRBV2 to TRBJ2-7, with TRBD1 as a possible D gene (6 bases). This TCR was recovered from a human donor in good health. The sequenced material came from naive CD4+ T cells from blood. Stated subset: CD45RA+ naive T cells. The CDR3 DNA follows: TGTGCCAGCAGTCAACAGGGTAGGGACGCTGGCGAGCAGTACTTC. Residues: CASSQQGRDAGEQYF.